These 23 T cell receptor beta chains were sequenced from one sample in a study of T cells in Graves' hyperthyroidism and ophthalmopathy. Amplification of TCR beta CDR3 regions used RNA as the template. In the first-round RT-PCR of the TCR CDR3, the HTBI primer set was used. Each CDR3 protein gets one entry after TCRdb re-called the multiplex PCR reads with MiXCR. The sample has 300,000 to 450,000 distinct CDR3 sequences, roughly 17% seen once. Sequenced material: blood. The origin of the receptors is a woman aged 25 to 39 with Graves' hyperthyroidism that later progressed to Graves' ophthalmopathy.

This clonotype was seen many times. The rearrangement joins TRBV29-1 to TRBJ1-2; D is unclear. Germline-derived CDR1 and CDR2 are SQVTM and ANQGSEA. The CDR3 length is 12 residues. V dropped 4 bases and J dropped 6 bases, with 12 bases sitting between them. In nucleotides, the CDR3 is TGCAGCGTTGTTGGAGCAGACGATGGCTACACCTTC. Translated: CSVVGADDGYTF.

The table lists this clonotype with many counts. This chain joins TRBV11-2 and TRBJ2-1, with 11 bases identical to TRBD1. Unmatched junction bases numbered 10, after V lost 6 bases and J lost 12 bases. This CDR3 comprises 14 residues. The germline V gene encodes CDR1 SGHAT and CDR2 FQNNGV. The CDR3 loop is CASSHRDRGFGQFF. The CDR3 DNA follows: TGTGCCAGCAGTCACCGGGACAGGGGGTTTGGGCAGTTCTTC.

This clonotype was seen repeatedly, ten times or more. CDR3: CASSLSVTNYEQYF. In nucleotides, the CDR3 is TGTGCCAGCAGTTTATCGGTGACAAACTACGAGCAGTACTTC. This chain joins TRBV27 and TRBJ2-7; D ambiguous. From germline, CDR1 is MNHEY and CDR2 SMNVEV (reference sequence). The length of the CDR3 is 14 residues. V was trimmed by 0 bases and J by 3 bases, leaving 9 bases between them.

This clonotype was detected many times. The rearrangement links TRBV12-3 or TRBV12-4 to TRBJ1-2, with D possibly being TRBD1 (5 bases). This CDR3 is built from 13 residues. Trimming removed 3 bases from V and 6 bases from J, with 11 bases in between. The CDR3 DNA follows: TGTGCCAGCAGTTTCGGGACTGCGGATGGCTACACCTTC. This encodes CASSFGTADGYTF.

The chain uses TRBV28 and TRBJ2-7, with 14 bases aligning to TRBD2. The germline V gene encodes CDR1 MDHEN and CDR2 SYDVKM. V lost 5 bases, J lost 2 bases, and 5 bases stayed unmatched. This CDR3 is 16 amino acids long. The CDR3 DNA reads TGTGCCAGCAGTCTTCGGACTAGCGGGAGGACCTACGAGCAGTACTTC. The encoded protein is CASSLRTSGRTYEQYF.

This clonotype has a count of ten or more. This chain links TRBV30 with TRBJ2-2, with 7 nucleotides matching TRBD1. This CDR3 has 15 amino acids. J was trimmed by 2 bases and V by 3 bases; bases with no gene match: 6. Per germline, CDR1 GTSNPN and CDR2 SVGIG (reference sequence). CDR3 bases: TGTGCCTGGAGGGGGGACAGCCAAAACACCGGGGAGCTGTTTTTT. Protein product: CAWRGDSQNTGELFF.

This clonotype has at least ten counts. In DNA form, the CDR3 reads TGTGCCAGCAGTTTATCGGGCAGGGAGCCGGAGACCCAGTACTTC. Its protein is CASSLSGREPETQYF. The chain has TRBV27 and TRBJ2-5; D is perhaps TRBD1 or TRBD2 (5 bases each). Germline loops: CDR1 MNHEY, CDR2 SMNVEV (reference sequence). The CDR3 has 15 amino acids. The V end lost 0 bases, the J end lost 5 bases, and 13 bases lay between the germline ends.

This clonotype appeared a few times. The V and J genes are TRBV4-1 and TRBJ2-7; the match to TRBD2 covers 7 bases. The CDR3 covers 15 residues. The ends lost 4 bases at V and 0 bases at J; junction bases unmatched: 6. CDR1 is MGHRA, CDR2 YSYEKL, per germline. The CDR3 reads CASSPGEGISYEQYF. The CDR3 DNA reads TGCGCCAGCAGCCCTGGGGAGGGGATCTCCTACGAGCAGTACTTC.

This clonotype was seen repeatedly, ten times or more. The rearrangement uses TRBV2 and TRBJ1-3, with TRBD1 identical over 11 bases. Trimming cost V 5 bases and J 1 base; bases outside gene matches: 4. Germline V gene sequence: CDR1 SNHLY, CDR2 FYNNEI. The CDR3 totals 16 residues. The CDR3 is CASSPGTGGSGNTIYF. CDR3 DNA: TGTGCCAGCAGTCCCGGGACAGGGGGATCTGGAAACACCATATATTTT.

Only a few counts were recorded for this clonotype. V and J are TRBV5-1 and TRBJ2-7; TRBD1 matches 8 bases. The junction had 6 bases not matched to a gene; V was cut back by 4 bases and J by 3 bases. The CDR3 extends over 14 amino acids. The germline V gene encodes CDR1 SGHRS and CDR2 YFSETQ. CDR3 in DNA: TGCGCCAGCAGCCCCCAGACAGGGGACTACGAGCAGTACTTC. This encodes CASSPQTGDYEQYF.

This clonotype was found many times. The chain is built from TRBV20-1 and TRBJ1-2; the D gene is possibly TRBD1 (5 bases). Germline CDR1 DFQATT, CDR2 SNEGSKA (reference sequence). The V gene lost 0 bases and the J gene lost 4 bases, with 9 bases spanning the gap. The CDR3 has 13 residues. The CDR3 region is CSARDQGTYGYTF. CDR3 in DNA: TGCAGTGCTAGAGATCAGGGAACCTATGGCTACACCTTC.

The V call is TRBV3-1, the J call TRBJ2-7; D remains ambiguous. V gave up 1 base and J gave up 4 bases, with 8 bases separating them. CDR1 LGHDT and CDR2 YNNKEL come from the germline V gene (reference sequence). The CDR3 is 13 amino acids. The CDR3, as DNA: TGTGCCAGCAGCCAAGGTTTCGGGTACGAGCAGTACTTC. Translation gives CASSQGFGYEQYF.

At least ten counts were recorded for this clonotype. The chain has TRBV7-9 and TRBJ1-1; the match to TRBD1 covers 8 bases. The CDR3 runs to 14 residues. V shed 0 bases and J 3 bases; nucleotides not matched to a gene: 0. CDR1 is SEHNR and CDR2 is FQNEAQ in the germline V gene (reference sequence). CDR3 sequence: CASSLATGDTEAFF. CDR3 coding DNA: TGTGCCAGCAGCTTAGCGACAGGGGACACTGAAGCTTTCTTT.

This clonotype was seen many times. The chain is built from TRBV11-2 and TRBJ2-3, with D perhaps matching TRBD2 (6 bases). This CDR3 region has 14 residues. CDR1 is SGHAT and CDR2 is FQNNGV in the germline V gene. V was cut by 5 bases and J by 0 bases, with 9 bases left in between. The CDR3 DNA reads as TGTGCCAGCAGCGGGGACTTCAGCACAGATACGCAGTATTTT. Its translation is CASSGDFSTDTQYF.

The chain is built from TRBV5-1 and TRBJ2-7; D gene unclear. V was clipped by 2 bases and J by 6 bases, with 12 bases between them. CDR3 size: 13 residues. Germline CDR1 reads SGHRS; CDR2 reads YFSETQ. The CDR3 is CASSLGWGIEQYF. CDR3 nucleotide sequence: TGCGCCAGCAGCTTAGGGTGGGGTATCGAGCAGTACTTC.

This clonotype was counted ten times or more. V gene TRBV7-9 combines with J gene TRBJ1-1; no reliable D call. The CDR3 runs 15 residues. Germline assignment: CDR1 SEHNR and CDR2 FQNEAQ (reference sequence). V gave up 5 bases and J gave up 2 bases, with 15 bases separating them. The CDR3 is CASSTSDRINTEAFF. DNA of the CDR3: TGTGCCAGCAGCACTTCGGACCGGATTAACACTGAAGCTTTCTTT. The full variable domain, completed using reference TRBV7-9 and TRBJ1-1, is DTGVSQNPRHKITKRGQNVTFRCDPISEHNRLYWYRQTLGQGPEFLTYFQNEAQLEKSRLLSDRFSAERPKGSFSTLEIQRTEQGDSAMYLCASSTSDRINTEAFFGQGTRLTVV.

The sample holds many counts of this clonotype. This sequence joins TRBV28 and TRBJ2-7, with D maybe TRBD2 (5 bases). Deletions cut 6 bases from V and 2 bases from J, with 20 bases between. CDR1 and CDR2 (germline): MDHEN, SYDVKM. This CDR3 spans 16 amino acids. CDR3 region: CASSWTPRTVTYEQYF. Written as DNA, the CDR3 is TGTGCCAGCAGCTGGACTCCCCGGACGGTGACCTACGAGCAGTACTTC.

The chain joins TRBV7-9 to TRBJ1-2; 7 bases match TRBD1. The V and J ends lost 7 bases and 4 bases, in that order; junction bases with no gene match: 9. The CDR3 totals 14 residues. Germline V gives CDR1 SEHNR, CDR2 FQNEAQ (reference sequence). CDR3 loop: CASTGQASFYGYTF. CDR3 coding DNA: TGTGCCAGCACCGGACAGGCCTCGTTCTATGGCTACACCTTC. Based on the CDR3 plus reference TRBV7-9 and TRBJ1-2, the full variable domain is DTGVSQNPRHKITKRGQNVTFRCDPISEHNRLYWYRQTLGQGPEFLTYFQNEAQLEKSRLLSDRFSAERPKGSFSTLEIQRTEQGDSAMYLCASTGQASFYGYTFGSGTRLTVV.

This clonotype was counted many times. The chain employs TRBV28 and TRBJ1-3; 10 nucleotides match TRBD1. Germline V CDR1 and CDR2: MDHEN, SYDVKM. V shed 3 bases and J 3 bases; nucleotides not matched to a gene: 5. The CDR3 is 16 residues long. As DNA, the CDR3 is TGTGCCAGCAGTTTCCGGGGACAGGGGAGTGGAAACACCATATATTTT. Its translation: CASSFRGQGSGNTIYF.

The sample holds one count of this clonotype. The V gene is TRBV28, the J gene TRBJ1-2, with 8 bases aligning to TRBD1. Trimming cost V 5 bases and J 8 bases; bases outside gene matches: 7. Germline V gene sequence: CDR1 MDHEN, CDR2 SYDVKM. The CDR3 runs 13 residues. CDR3 sequence (DNA): TGTGCCAGCAGTGCCCGGACAGGGACCGGCTACACCTTC. Translation: CASSARTGTGYTF.

This clonotype has at least ten counts. CDR3: CASSREGTSGETQYF. In DNA form, the CDR3 reads TGTGCCAGTAGTAGAGAGGGGACTAGCGGGGAGACCCAGTACTTC. V usage is TRBV19 and J usage is TRBJ2-5; 12 bases align to TRBD2. From germline, CDR1 is LNHDA and CDR2 SQIVND (reference sequence). V gave up 4 bases and J gave up 5 bases; unmatched junction bases: 5. CDR3 length: 15 amino acids. Full variable domain (outside the CDR3, taken from reference TRBV19 and TRBJ2-5): DGGITQSPKYLFRKEGQNVTLSCEQNLNHDAMYWYRQDPGQGLRLIYYSQIVNDFQKGDIAEGYSVSREKKESFPLTVTSAQKNPTAFYLCASSREGTSGETQYFGPGTRLLVL.

This clonotype was counted a few times. The chain combines TRBV5-1 with TRBJ2-7, with 8 bases identical to TRBD1. Looked up from germline, CDR1 is SGHRS and CDR2 is YFSETQ. The length of the CDR3 is 14 residues. The trim removed 4 bases at V and 2 bases at J, leaving 5 bases unmatched. CDR3 loop: CASSTGGLPYEQYF. The DNA of the CDR3 is TGCGCCAGCAGCACAGGGGGGCTCCCCTACGAGCAGTACTTC.

This clonotype was counted only a few times. The V gene is TRBV7-2, the J gene TRBJ2-1, with D perhaps TRBD2 (5 bases). The germline V and J ends were trimmed by 1 base and 5 bases, with 12 bases remaining between them. Germline assignment: CDR1 SGHTA and CDR2 FQGNSA. The CDR3 extends over 15 amino acids. CDR3 coding DNA: TGTGCCAGCAGCTTAGAGTACCCCGGGGACAATGAGCAGTTCTTC. Its translation is CASSLEYPGDNEQFF. Variable domain in full (rest from reference TRBV7-2 and TRBJ2-1): GAGVSQSPSNKVTEKGKDVELRCDPISGHTALYWYRQSLGQGLEFLIYFQGNSAPDKSGLPSDRFSAERTGGSVSTLTIQRTQQEDSAVYLCASSLEYPGDNEQFFGPGTRLTVL.